The clone carrying this T cell receptor beta chain was counted many times. CDR1 and CDR2 (germline): GTSNPN, SVGIG (reference sequence). With 0 bases removed from V and 2 bases from J, the gap between germline ends came to 5 bases. This CDR3 contains 12 residues. This entry comes from a study of T cells in Graves' hyperthyroidism and ophthalmopathy. The CDR3 regions of TCR beta were amplified from RNA transcripts. HTBI primers drove first-round RT-PCR of the TCR CDR3. A single record per CDR3 protein comes from TCRdb applying MiXCR to the multiplex PCR reads. There are under 600,000 distinct CDR3 sequences in the sample; 16% occur only once, and 3% to 4% lies in the top ten.

This sequence joins TRBV30 and TRBJ2-7; no firm D call. The sample consisted of blood. This TCR was sampled from a woman aged 40 to 49 with Graves' ophthalmopathy. The CDR3 nucleotides are TGTGCCTGGAGTGTATTTCCCTACGAGCAGTACTTC. This translates into CAWSVFPYEQYF.